A single sample gave rise to the 22 T cell receptor beta chains below, sequenced in a study of T-cell reconstitution after alpha-beta-depleted transplantation in children. The authors prepared the TCRbeta library with unique molecular identifiers. Each CDR3 protein is one row after TCRdb ran MiXCR on the PCR reads. The sample has fewer than 550,000 distinct CDR3 sequences; more than 9% are singletons. The source was PBMCs, collected before TCRalphabeta/CD19-depleted stem cell transplant. The source of these receptors is a child aged 2 to 15 with inherited bone marrow failure, due to receive a stem cell transplant.

There are many counts of this clonotype. The chain joins TRBV29-1 to TRBJ1-1, with D possibly TRBD1 on 5 matching bases. CDR1 and CDR2 from the germline V gene are SQVTM and ANQGSEA. The CDR3 covers 13 residues. With 6 bases removed from V and 1 base from J, the gap between germline ends came to 12 bases. Here the CDR3 reads CSVHLTANTEAFF. CDR3 bases: TGCAGCGTCCACTTGACAGCGAACACTGAAGCTTTCTTT.

There are many counts of this clonotype. This chain links TRBV3-1 with TRBJ2-1, with D possibly matching TRBD2 (5 bases). The CDR3 loop spans 14 amino acids. Germline CDR1 and CDR2: LGHDT and YNNKEL (reference sequence). V was shortened by 1 base and J by 6 bases, with 10 bases between the two germline ends. The CDR3 sequence is CASSQVVAPNEQFF. DNA for the CDR3: TGTGCCAGCAGCCAAGTTGTAGCGCCCAATGAGCAGTTCTTC.

This clonotype was seen many times. The genes are TRBV20-1 and TRBJ2-1, with a tentative D call TRBD2 (6 bases). CDR3 length: 15 amino acids. The V gene's germline CDR1 is DFQATT and CDR2 SNEGSKA (reference sequence). V lost 4 bases, J lost 5 bases, and 18 bases lay in between. CDR3 DNA sequence: TGCAGTGCTACGGACCTAGCGTTACCGCACAATGAGCAGTTCTTC. Amino acids: CSATDLALPHNEQFF.

In this sample, this clonotype turned up many times. The chain couples TRBV7-6 to TRBJ1-5; D call uncertain. The germline V gene has CDR1 SGHVS and CDR2 FNYEAQ. V gave up 1 base and J gave up 0 bases, with 13 bases separating them. The CDR3 has 17 residues. CDR3 in amino acids: CASSLEASLLSNQPQHF. The CDR3 DNA sequence: TGTGCCAGCAGCTTAGAAGCCAGTCTTCTTAGCAATCAGCCCCAGCATTTT.

In its sample, this clonotype was seen many times. This chain uses TRBV2 with TRBJ2-5; D uncertain. V lost 3 bases and J lost 5, with 13 bases in between. The CDR3 loop spans 14 amino acids. Looked up from germline, CDR1 is SNHLY and CDR2 is FYNNEI. The CDR3 DNA follows: TGTGCCAGCAGTGATCGGCGAGTTAAGGAGACCCAGTACTTC. It specifies CASSDRRVKETQYF.

This rearrangement joins TRBV5-1 to TRBJ1-1, with no clear D. The CDR3 runs 11 residues. Trimming removed 7 bases at V and 0 bases at J, with 4 bases between. Germline V gives CDR1 SGHRS, CDR2 YFSETQ. CDR3 region: CASHLNTEAFF. Here the CDR3 DNA reads TGCGCCAGCCATTTGAACACTGAAGCTTTCTTT.

This clonotype was picked up many times. The chain uses TRBV24-1 and TRBJ2-7; D remains unclear. V gave up 2 bases and J gave up 2 bases, with 12 bases separating them. This CDR3 is 15 amino acids long. Looked up from germline, CDR1 is KGHDR and CDR2 is SFDVKD. The CDR3 bases are TGTGCCACCAGTGATTCGGCTCAACCAACCTACGAGCAGTACTTC. The encoded protein is CATSDSAQPTYEQYF.

This clonotype showed up many times. The chain joins TRBV7-9 to TRBJ2-2, with D unresolved. Looked up from germline, CDR1 is SEHNR and CDR2 is FQNEAQ (reference sequence). The CDR3 has 11 amino acids. Trimming left V 3 bases short and J 4 bases short, with 0 bases between. The CDR3 DNA is TGTGCCAGCAGCTTCACCGGGGAGCTGTTTTTT. Encoded protein: CASSFTGELFF.

This chain links TRBV11-1 with TRBJ2-3; 10 bases fit TRBD2. The CDR3 is made up of 18 amino acids. The germline CDR1 and CDR2 sequences are SGHAT and FQDESV (reference sequence). Trimming at V came to 5 bases and at J to 4 bases, leaving 15 bases not matched to a gene. CDR3 DNA: TGTGCCAGCAGCCACCCACTTACTAGCGGGACTTATGCAGATACGCAGTATTTT. Encoded protein: CASSHPLTSGTYADTQYF.

This clonotype was recorded a few times. V usage is TRBV10-3 and J usage is TRBJ2-7, with 8 nucleotides matching TRBD1. Germline V gene data show CDR1 as ENHRY and CDR2 as SYGVKD. J lost 1 base, V lost 6 bases, and 8 bases had no gene match. CDR3 length: 15 residues. The CDR3 coding sequence is TGTGCCATCAGAGGGGGACAGGACCGTTCCTACGAGCAGTACTTC. This gives the protein CAIRGGQDRSYEQYF.

At least ten counts were recorded for this clonotype. This rearrangement joins TRBV11-2 to TRBJ2-1; D may correspond to TRBD1 or TRBD2 (5 bases each). V lost 1 base and J 2 bases, leaving 9 bases between the germline ends. The CDR3 spans 15 residues. Germline CDR1 reads SGHAT; CDR2 reads FQNNGV. The CDR3: CASSLAGSPYNEQFF. CDR3 in DNA: TGTGCCAGCAGCTTAGCAGGGAGCCCCTACAATGAGCAGTTCTTC. Using reference TRBV11-2 and TRBJ2-1 for the parts outside the CDR3, the full variable domain is EAGVAQSPRYKIIEKRQSVAFWCNPISGHATLYWYQQILGQGPKLLIQFQNNGVVDDSQLPKDRFSAERLKGVDSTLKIQPAKLEDSAVYLCASSLAGSPYNEQFFGPGTRLTVL.

The V call is TRBV10-2, the J call TRBJ2-7; D gene unclear. Germline values: CDR1 WSHSY, CDR2 SAAADI. V shed 7 bases and J shed 3 bases, with 19 bases lying between them. The CDR3 consists of 15 residues. Written as DNA, the CDR3 is TGCGCCAGCACCATGCAGCCTACAACGGACTACGAGCAGTACTTC. The encoded protein is CASTMQPTTDYEQYF.

This clonotype was observed at least ten times. This chain links TRBV15 with TRBJ2-1; D is unresolved. Trimming removed 8 bases at V and 4 bases at J, with 9 bases between. CDR3 length: 12 amino acids. Germline assignment: CDR1 LNHNV and CDR2 YYDKDF (reference sequence). The CDR3 here is CATGPRYNEQFF. The CDR3 nucleotides read TGTGCCACCGGGCCACGGTACAATGAGCAGTTCTTC.

This clonotype was seen repeatedly, ten times or more. The V call is TRBV5-5, the J call TRBJ2-3, with a weak D call TRBD1 (5 bases). From germline, CDR1 is SGHKS and CDR2 YYEKEE (reference sequence). The V and J ends lost 0 bases and 1 base respectively, with 15 bases between them. The CDR3 length is 17 residues. The DNA for the CDR3 is TGTGCCAGCAGCTTGGCTGGGGCAAGGTTGGGCACAGATACGCAGTATTTT. Amino acid sequence: CASSLAGARLGTDTQYF. The whole variable domain, remainder taken from reference TRBV5-5 and TRBJ2-3, is DAGVTQSPTHLIKTRGQQVTLRCSPISGHKSVSWYQQVLGQGPQFIFQYYEKEERGRGNFPDRFSARQFPNYSSELNVNALLLGDSALYLCASSLAGARLGTDTQYFGPGTRLTVL.

This clonotype was found many times. The chain is built from TRBV6-2 or TRBV6-3 and TRBJ1-5; the D gene is possibly TRBD1 (5 bases). V lost 5 bases and J lost 3, with 11 bases in between. The CDR3 extends over 14 amino acids. Germline values: CDR1 MNHEY, CDR2 SVGEGT. The CDR3 nucleotides are TGTGCCAGCAGTCTCACAGGTAACAATCAGCCCCAGCATTTT. Translation: CASSLTGNNQPQHF.

This clonotype has a count of ten or more. The chain uses TRBV15 and TRBJ2-4; D is uncertain. CDR3 length equals 14 residues. Germline CDR1 LNHNV, CDR2 YYDKDF (reference sequence). The ends were cut back, 5 bases at V and 5 bases at J, with 13 bases in the middle. DNA for the CDR3: TGTGCCACCAGCCCTCTTTTAACCGAAAACATTCAGTACTTC. Protein sequence: CATSPLLTENIQYF.

The table lists this clonotype with many counts. The CDR3 sequence: CASSSLPTTLQFF. The DNA for the CDR3 is TGTGCCAGTAGTAGTCTCCCGACTACCCTGCAGTTCTTC. The V call is TRBV19, the J call TRBJ2-1; D may be TRBD2 (5 bases). The CDR3 is 13 residues long. The germline V gene encodes CDR1 LNHDA and CDR2 SQIVND (reference sequence). V lost 4 bases and J 12 bases, leaving 16 bases between the germline ends.

This clonotype was seen at least ten times. The chain links TRBV20-1 to TRBJ2-7; TRBD2 matches at 7 bases. Germline CDR1 reads DFQATT; CDR2 reads SNEGSKA (reference sequence). This CDR3 has 14 amino acids. V shed 0 bases, J shed 2 bases, and the junction held 4 bases outside the gene matches. The CDR3 nucleotides read TGCAGTGCTAGAGAACTAGCGAGCGCCTACGAGCAGTACTTC. It translates to CSARELASAYEQYF.

This clonotype was picked up many times. The genes are TRBV5-1 and TRBJ2-3; 8 nucleotides agree with TRBD2. The ends lost 4 bases at V and 5 bases at J; junction bases unmatched: 0. Per the germline V gene, CDR1 is SGHRS and CDR2 is YFSETQ. This CDR3 spans 12 amino acids. The CDR3 reads CASSREGDTQYF. CDR3 bases: TGCGCCAGCAGCCGGGAGGGAGATACGCAGTATTTT. The variable domain in full, completed from reference TRBV5-1 and TRBJ2-3, reads KAGVTQTPRYLIKTRGQQVTLSCSPISGHRSVSWYQQTPGQGLQFLFEYFSETQRNKGNFPGRFSGRQFSNSRSEMNVSTLELGDSALYLCASSREGDTQYFGPGTRLTVL.

This clonotype was seen repeatedly, ten times or more. At one end the junction does not follow the germline gene, possibly because of a read error. The V call is TRBV27, the J call TRBJ2-6; D is perhaps TRBD1 (7 bases). Germline V gene data show CDR1 as MNHEY and CDR2 as SMNVEV (reference sequence). This CDR3 is 14 amino acids long. CDR3 nucleotides: TGTGCCAGCAGTTGGGGCAGGGGGGTCAACGTCCTGACTTTC. The encoded protein is CASSWGRGVNVLTF.

This clonotype occurred many times. The chain joins TRBV4-2 to TRBJ1-6; the match to TRBD1 covers 7 bases. This CDR3 comprises 15 residues. Losses at the gene ends were 2 bases for V and 8 bases for J; bases not matched to a gene: 6. Germline V lookup: CDR1 LGHNA, CDR2 YNFKEQ. CDR3 in amino acids: CASSQLRDRDSPLHF. CDR3 in DNA: TGTGCCAGCAGCCAACTACGGGACAGAGATTCACCCCTCCACTTT.

This clonotype was found many times. The genes are TRBV4-3 and TRBJ2-3; D gene ambiguous. Trimming pared 1 base from V and 1 base from J, leaving 15 bases between. The CDR3 runs 17 residues. CDR1 LGHNA and CDR2 YSLEER come from the germline V gene. CDR3: CASSQVALHVGTDTQYF. The CDR3 DNA reads as TGCGCCAGCAGCCAAGTTGCATTGCACGTGGGCACAGATACGCAGTATTTT.